The 13 T cell receptor beta chains below come from one sample, sequenced in a study of cytomegalovirus exposure and HLA in healthy donors. In the PCR, 60 Vbeta and 13 Jbeta primers were used. Assay: immunoSEQ multiplex PCR; the TCRdb copy retains only in-frame clones and omits some. The sample carries 130,000 to 150,000 clones, roughly 78% recorded once. Sequenced sample: PBMCs. These receptor sequences come from a man aged 30-40 years in good health and CMV-seronegative.

CDR3 bases: TGTGCCAGCAGTTTTCGCGGGACTATCCAAGAGACCCAGTACTTC. It specifies CASSFRGTIQETQYF. V and J are TRBV27 and TRBJ2-5; 7 nucleotides match TRBD2. This CDR3 region has 15 residues. Germline CDR1 reads MNHEY; CDR2 reads SMNVEV (reference sequence). V trimming: 3 bases; J trimming: 1 base; junction bases outside the gene matches: 5.

The chain links TRBV30 to TRBJ1-1, with a tentative D call TRBD1 (6 bases). The CDR3 sequence is 14 residues long. Per germline, CDR1 GTSNPN and CDR2 SVGIG (reference sequence). Between the trimmed V and J ends, which lost 4 bases and 0 bases, there was a span of 12 bases. The CDR3 region is CAWNNRALNTEAFF. The CDR3 nucleotides are TGTGCCTGGAATAACAGGGCTTTGAACACTGAAGCTTTCTTT.

V and J are TRBV18 and TRBJ1-2; 7 nucleotides align to TRBD1. The CDR3 extends over 14 amino acids. With V trimmed by 6 bases and J by 3 bases, 7 bases remained unmatched. Per the germline V gene, CDR1 is KGHSH and CDR2 is LQKENI. The CDR3 reads CASSTGAEYYGYTF. In DNA form, the CDR3 reads TGTGCCAGCTCCACAGGGGCAGAATACTATGGCTACACCTTC.

The chain has TRBV27 and TRBJ1-5; tentative D call: TRBD1 (5 bases). The germline V gene has CDR1 MNHEY and CDR2 SMNVEV (reference sequence). The CDR3 has 15 amino acids. Trimming took off 6 bases at V and 10 bases at J, with 22 bases between the two ends. CDR3 loop: CASRPGGGPTIPQHF. CDR3 DNA: TGTGCCAGCAGGCCCGGGGGGGGTCCTACGATCCCCCAGCATTTT.

This clone was seen a few times. The chain is built from TRBV7-2 and TRBJ1-4, with 8 bases identical to TRBD1. CDR1 and CDR2 from the germline V gene are SGHTA and FQGNSA. The CDR3 runs to 14 residues. V gave up 5 bases and J gave up 8 bases; unmatched junction bases: 7. The chain's CDR3 is CASSVGQGREKLFF. The CDR3 DNA is TGTGCCAGCAGCGTTGGACAGGGACGGGAAAAACTGTTTTTT.

The V gene is TRBV28, the J gene TRBJ1-1, with 9 bases fitting TRBD1. Germline values: CDR1 MDHEN, CDR2 SYDVKM. The CDR3 spans 14 residues. J lost 5 bases, V lost 5 bases, and 6 bases had no gene match. CDR3 bases: TGTGCCAGCAGTGGATACAGGGGGCGGACTGAAGCTTTCTTT. Amino acids: CASSGYRGRTEAFF.

The chain employs TRBV7-9 and TRBJ1-3; D is uncertain. Germline CDR1 is SEHNR and CDR2 is FQNEAQ (reference sequence). Trimming stripped 1 base from V and 2 bases from J, with 12 bases between. The CDR3 has 16 amino acids. The CDR3 coding sequence is TGTGCCAGCAGCTTAGAGGCAGGTTCGGCTGGAAACACCATATATTTT. Protein: CASSLEAGSAGNTIYF.

This sequence joins TRBV10-3 and TRBJ2-7; D might be TRBD1 (5 bases). Germline V gives CDR1 ENHRY, CDR2 SYGVKD. The CDR3 consists of 13 residues. Trimming took off 7 bases at V and 1 base at J, with 11 bases between the two ends. This CDR3 reads CAINSGSSYEQYF. DNA for the CDR3: TGTGCCATCAACTCAGGGTCTTCCTACGAGCAGTACTTC.

The chain has TRBV5-1 and TRBJ2-1; TRBD2 agrees at 10 bases. This CDR3 region has 13 residues. V shed 5 bases and J 9 bases; nucleotides not matched to a gene: 5. Germline V lookup: CDR1 SGHRS, CDR2 YFSETQ. The CDR3 DNA follows: TGCGCCAGCAGACTAGCGGGATCGGGTGAGCAGTTCTTC. This gives the protein CASRLAGSGEQFF.

The rearrangement uses TRBV28 and TRBJ1-1; 7 bases agree with TRBD1. Per the germline V gene, CDR1 is MDHEN and CDR2 is SYDVKM. CDR3 length: 14 residues. V shed 6 bases and J 11 bases; nucleotides not matched to a gene: 15. The CDR3 DNA follows: TGTGCCAGCAGGCCACAGGGGACAGCCCGGGGGGCTTTCTTT. This translates into CASRPQGTARGAFF.

The chain carries TRBV7-2 and TRBJ2-1; D is possibly TRBD1 (7 bases). V lost 3 bases to trimming and J lost 5 bases, with 14 bases between them. The CDR3 sequence is 15 residues long. Germline loops: CDR1 SGHTA, CDR2 FQGNSA. The CDR3 here is CASSFTGEANNEQFF. Written as DNA, the CDR3 is TGTGCCAGCAGCTTTACAGGGGAGGCCAACAATGAGCAGTTCTTC.

V and J are TRBV2 and TRBJ2-5; 7 positions agree with TRBD1. The J call could be wrong; TRBJ2-7 is a better fit for the DNA end. The CDR3 is made up of 13 amino acids. The V gene's germline CDR1 is SNHLY and CDR2 FYNNEI. The CDR3 DNA is TGTGCCAGCAAAGCGGACAGGTTCTACGAGCAGTACTTC. It translates to CASKADRFYEQYF.

This chain joins TRBV4-1 and TRBJ2-7, with 12 bases aligning to TRBD2. Trimming took 1 base from V and 0 from J; bases not matched to a gene: 4. The CDR3 loop spans 17 amino acids. Germline V CDR1 and CDR2: MGHRA, YSYEKL. The DNA for the CDR3 is TGCGCCAGCAGCCAAGGGGGACTAGCGGGTTTCTCCTACGAGCAGTACTTC. Protein product: CASSQGGLAGFSYEQYF.